These 2 T cell receptor beta chains were sequenced from one sample in a study of regulatory T cells in long-lasting Graves disease. Arm-PCR with iRepertoire HTBI primers amplified the CDR3 regions for these TCR beta libraries. TCRdb independently ran MiXCR on the multiplex PCR reads; one entry per CDR3 protein. The table has 350,000 to 500,000 distinct CDR3 sequences, around a fifth seen once. Time point: persistent/refractory GD, antithyroid drugs over 5 years with positive TRAb. Making the TCR library involved RNA that had been extracted from PBMCs. Sequencing was performed on peripheral blood mononuclear cells (PBMCs), taken when the disease was refractory, from a patient treated with antithyroid drugs. All receptors derive from a female donor with Graves disease.

This clonotype occurred a few times. The chain uses TRBV12-3 or TRBV12-4 and TRBJ2-5, with 11 bases identical to TRBD2. With V trimmed by 6 bases and J by 4 bases, 1 base remained unmatched. This CDR3 spans 13 amino acids. This CDR3 is CASRGTSGETQYF. CDR3 nucleotides: TGTGCCAGCAGGGGGACTAGCGGAGAGACCCAGTACTTC.

The count of this clonotype is one. The J gene is TRBJ2-7, the V gene TRBV9; 8 bases are shared with TRBD2. Germline-derived CDR1 and CDR2 are SGDLS and YYNGEE. V lost 0 bases to trimming and J lost 3 bases; unmatched junction nucleotides: 11. The CDR3 covers 17 residues. In DNA, the CDR3 is TGTGCCAGCAGCGTAGGGGCAGCGGGAGCCCCCTTCTACGAGCAGTACTTC. Encoded protein: CASSVGAAGAPFYEQYF. Variable domain in full (rest from reference TRBV9 and TRBJ2-7): DSGVTQTPKHLITATGQRVTLRCSPRSGDLSVYWYQQSLDQGLQFLIQYYNGEERAKGNILERFSAQQFPDLHSELNLSSLELGDSALYFCASSVGAAGAPFYEQYFGPGTRLTVT.